This TCR beta chain was profiled in a study of brain metastases from non-small cell lung cancer. About this clone: This CDR3 is also generated by other DNA sequences in the sample.

The CDR3 totals 18 residues. In germline, CDR1 is SGHRS, CDR2 YFSETQ. V trimming: 4 bases; J trimming: 0 bases; junction bases outside the gene matches: 8. Sequencing used immunoSEQ multiplex PCR; TCRdb keeps in-frame clones, though not all of them. This sample has roughly 2,300 clones, with more than 75% found just once. This rearrangement joins TRBV5-1 to TRBJ2-3; 13 bases align to TRBD2. Sequencing was carried out using tumor-adjacent normal tissue. The sequence was obtained from a donor at least 40 years old with non-small cell lung cancer. The chain's CDR3 is CASSPRTSGGASTDTQYF. CDR3 DNA: TGCGCCAGCAGCCCCCGGACTAGCGGGGGAGCCAGCACAGATACGCAGTATTTT.